A single sample gave rise to the 30 T cell receptor beta chains below, sequenced in a study of Tregs in tolerant kidney transplant recipients. The method was immunoSEQ multiplex PCR; TCRdb's version includes in-frame clones alone and lacks a portion of them. The sample has 110,000 or so clones; almost 95% are singletons. The specimen was CD4+ T cells from blood. Receptors originate from a human donor in good health.

The chain is built from TRBV7-6 and TRBJ2-7; tentatively, D is TRBD2 (5 bases). V was clipped by 8 bases and J by 4 bases, with 15 bases between them. The germline V gene has CDR1 SGHVS and CDR2 FNYEAQ. CDR3 length: 13 amino acids. This CDR3 reads CASGGNAPYEQYF. The CDR3 nucleotides read TGTGCCAGCGGAGGTAACGCACCTTACGAGCAGTACTTC. Full variable domain (rest looked up from reference TRBV7-6 and TRBJ2-7): GAGVSQSPRYKVTKRGQDVALRCDPISGHVSLYWYRQALGQGPEFLTYFNYEAQQDKSGLPNDRFSAERPEGSISTLTIQRTEQRDSAMYRCASGGNAPYEQYFGPGTRLTVT.

Written as DNA, the CDR3 is TGTGCCAGCAGCCAACCTTACATCGCCGGTTCACCCCTCCACTTT. This gives the protein CASSQPYIAGSPLHF. The chain has TRBV4-2 and TRBJ1-6; no definite D call. Germline V gives CDR1 LGHNA, CDR2 YNFKEQ. V was pared by 2 bases and J by 9 bases, with 14 bases between. The CDR3 is made up of 15 amino acids.

The chain employs TRBV7-9 and TRBJ1-5; perhaps TRBD1 as D (5 bases). V lost 1 base to trimming and J lost 9 bases, with 19 bases between them. Germline V CDR1 and CDR2: SEHNR, FQNEAQ (reference sequence). There are 16 residues in the CDR3. CDR3 DNA sequence: TGTGCCAGCAGCTTAGGGAGGGTCAGGGTCGAGAGGCCCCAGCATTTT. This sequence encodes CASSLGRVRVERPQHF.

This sequence joins TRBV11-2 and TRBJ2-7; 8 bases agree with TRBD2. The J segment lost 4 bases and the V segment lost 5 bases, leaving 13 bases of the junction unmatched. Germline V CDR1 and CDR2: SGHAT, FQNNGV. The CDR3 has 16 amino acids. CDR3 sequence reads: CASSPAGGGRRYEQYF. The CDR3 DNA sequence: TGTGCCAGCAGCCCTGCTGGCGGGGGGAGGCGTTACGAGCAGTACTTC.

The chain has TRBV6-4 and TRBJ2-7; D may be TRBD1 (5 bases). The germline V gene encodes CDR1 MRHNA and CDR2 SNTAGT. The CDR3 loop spans 13 amino acids. Trimming stripped 0 bases from V and 9 bases from J, with 12 bases between. CDR3 bases: TGTGCCAGCAGTGACTCTCAGGGCCCAGGGCAGTACTTC. Translated: CASSDSQGPGQYF.

The rearrangement links TRBV6-5 to TRBJ2-2; D possibly matches TRBD1 or TRBD2 (6 bases each). This CDR3 has 15 residues. V was trimmed by 7 bases and J by 0 bases, leaving 12 bases between them. Germline V CDR1 and CDR2: MNHEY, SVGAGI. CDR3 sequence (DNA): TGTGCCAGCAAAGAAGGGGGGCCGAACACCGGGGAGCTGTTTTTT. This gives the protein CASKEGGPNTGELFF.

DNA for the CDR3: TGTGCCAGCAGTTACTCGGGCCATGGCTACACCTTC. This sequence encodes CASSYSGHGYTF. The V call is TRBV6-5, the J call TRBJ1-2; D is ambiguous. CDR3 length: 12 residues. CDR1 and CDR2 (germline): MNHEY, SVGAGI. V lost 0 bases, J lost 6 bases, and 5 bases lay in between.

The chain couples TRBV5-5 to TRBJ1-2; 7 bases line up with TRBD1. The CDR3 is 16 residues long. Germline V lookup: CDR1 SGHKS, CDR2 YYEKEE (reference sequence). Trimming took 0 bases from V and 4 from J; bases not matched to a gene: 9. CDR3 in DNA: TGTGCCAGCAGCTTGGGACAGGGTTTTGGAATCTATGGCTACACCTTC. Residues: CASSLGQGFGIYGYTF.

The genes are TRBV4-2 and TRBJ1-3; a possible D gene is TRBD1 (6 bases). Trimming cost V 0 bases and J 4 bases, with 13 bases left between them. Germline values: CDR1 LGHNA, CDR2 YNFKEQ. This CDR3 spans 16 amino acids. The CDR3 reads CASSQDEGDSGNTIYF. DNA for the CDR3: TGTGCCAGCAGCCAAGATGAGGGGGATTCGGGAAACACCATATATTTT.

The V call is TRBV7-8, the J call TRBJ2-3; TRBD2 agrees at 10 bases. Germline trimming cut 2 bases from V and 3 bases from J; bases unmatched to any gene: 14. Germline assignment: CDR1 SGHVS and CDR2 FQNEAQ. This CDR3 spans 19 amino acids. The CDR3: CASSLTDSQRGGSTDTQYF. DNA of the CDR3: TGTGCCAGCAGCTTAACTGATTCGCAGCGGGGGGGCTCTACAGATACGCAGTATTTT.

V usage is TRBV19 and J usage is TRBJ2-3; 10 nucleotides line up with TRBD2. With 7 bases clipped from V and 5 bases from J, the junction kept 12 bases outside the gene matches. The CDR3 has 16 amino acids. Germline CDR1 LNHDA, CDR2 SQIVND (reference sequence). DNA of the CDR3: TGTGCCAGTAAGAAGAGCGGGAGGGCCCGAGAAGATACGCAGTATTTT. It codes for CASKKSGRAREDTQYF. The variable domain in full, with the rest retrieved from reference TRBV19 and TRBJ2-3, is DGGITQSPKYLFRKEGQNVTLSCEQNLNHDAMYWYRQDPGQGLRLIYYSQIVNDFQKGDIAEGYSVSREKKESFPLTVTSAQKNPTAFYLCASKKSGRAREDTQYFGPGTRLTVL.

The chain is built from TRBV5-6 and TRBJ1-1, with 7 bases lining up with TRBD1. CDR3 length: 16 amino acids. Germline V CDR1 and CDR2: SGHDT, YYEEEE. The J segment lost 1 base and the V segment lost 0 bases, leaving 6 bases of the junction unmatched. Here the CDR3 DNA reads TGTGCCAGCAGCTTGGGGGACAGATTTTGGAACACTGAAGCTTTCTTT. Translation gives CASSLGDRFWNTEAFF.

J is TRBJ2-3 and V is TRBV5-4; 9 nucleotides match TRBD2. The CDR3 length is 13 residues. Trimming took 7 bases from V and 6 from J; bases not matched to a gene: 6. CDR1 and CDR2 (germline): SGHNT, YYREEE (reference sequence). CDR3 in DNA: TGTGCCAGCGGTTCGCTAGCGGGGGATACGCAGTATTTT. Its protein is CASGSLAGDTQYF.

The chain links TRBV2 to TRBJ1-6, with D hard to call. Germline V lookup: CDR1 SNHLY, CDR2 FYNNEI. Between the trimmed V and J ends, which lost 3 bases and 0 bases, there was a span of 12 bases. CDR3 length equals 17 residues. CDR3 in amino acids: CASSEGQRSSYNSPLHF. The CDR3 DNA follows: TGTGCCAGCAGTGAGGGTCAGAGGAGCTCCTATAATTCACCCCTCCACTTT. The variable domain in full, completed from reference TRBV2 and TRBJ1-6, reads EPEVTQTPSHQVTQMGQEVILRCVPISNHLYFYWYRQILGQKVEFLVSFYNNEISEKSEIFDDQFSVERPDGSNFTLKIRSTKLEDSAMYFCASSEGQRSSYNSPLHFGNGTRLTVT.

V is TRBV18 and J is TRBJ2-5, with D unresolved. CDR3 length equals 11 residues. Per the germline V gene, CDR1 is KGHSH and CDR2 is LQKENI. Between the trimmed V and J ends, which lost 10 bases and 3 bases, there was a span of 9 bases. Written as DNA, the CDR3 is TGTGCCACCGCCGCCGAAGAGACCCAGTACTTC. Protein: CATAAEETQYF.

This chain links TRBV14 with TRBJ1-2; D perhaps matches TRBD1 (5 bases). V dropped 2 bases and J dropped 8 bases, with 9 bases sitting between them. This CDR3 is 12 amino acids long. CDR1 and CDR2 (germline): SGHDN, FVKESK. The CDR3, as DNA: TGTGCCAGCAGCCAACAGGGAGGGGGCTACACCTTC. It translates to CASSQQGGGYTF. The whole variable domain, remainder taken from reference TRBV14 and TRBJ1-2, is EAGVTQFPSHSVIEKGQTVTLRCDPISGHDNLYWYRRVMGKEIKFLLHFVKESKQDESGMPNNRFLAERTGGTYSTLKVQPAELEDSGVYFCASSQQGGGYTFGSGTRLTVV.

This chain uses TRBV7-8 with TRBJ1-6; D gene uncertain. The V end was cut by 1 base, the J end by 0 bases, with 4 bases between. There are 15 residues in the CDR3. Germline loops: CDR1 SGHVS, CDR2 FQNEAQ. As DNA, the CDR3 is TGTGCCAGCAGCTTAGGGCTCTCCTATAATTCACCCCTCCACTTT. Its translation is CASSLGLSYNSPLHF.

The chain combines TRBV6-6 with TRBJ2-7; D uncertain. The CDR3 loop spans 12 amino acids. Germline values: CDR1 MNHNY, CDR2 SVGAGI (reference sequence). Trimming pared 3 bases from V and 2 bases from J, leaving 5 bases between. The CDR3 sequence is CASSYGTYEQYF. The CDR3 nucleotides read TGTGCCAGCAGTTATGGGACCTACGAGCAGTACTTC.

The rearrangement links TRBV10-1 to TRBJ2-7; 7 bases map to TRBD2. V trimming: 6 bases; J trimming: 5 bases; junction bases outside the gene matches: 13. Per the germline V gene, CDR1 is WNHNN and CDR2 is SYGVQD (reference sequence). This CDR3 comprises 15 residues. CDR3 sequence reads: CASSRGVGTRDEQYF. CDR3 DNA sequence: TGCGCCAGCAGCCGGGGGGTTGGAACGCGTGACGAGCAGTACTTC.

This clone was seen a few times. The CDR3 DNA reads as TGTGCCAGCAGCCCCCGGGCAGGGAGGAACACCGGGGAGCTGTTTTTT. Translated: CASSPRAGRNTGELFF. The chain uses TRBV7-8 and TRBJ2-2; TRBD1 or TRBD2 may be the D gene (5 bases each). The V end was cut by 5 bases, the J end by 1 base, with 14 bases between. This CDR3 is 16 amino acids long. Germline V gives CDR1 SGHVS, CDR2 FQNEAQ.

The V and J genes are TRBV2 and TRBJ1-5; the D gene is possibly TRBD1 (6 bases). The V gene lost 8 bases and the J gene lost 9 bases, with 17 bases spanning the gap. This CDR3 is built from 13 residues. Germline CDR1 SNHLY, CDR2 FYNNEI. The CDR3 here is CASHEQGGSPQHF. The CDR3 DNA sequence: TGTGCCAGCCATGAACAGGGAGGTTCGCCCCAGCATTTT.

The chain's CDR3 is CASSYSYYEQYF. The CDR3 region has the DNA TGTGCCAGCAGTTACTCCTACTACGAGCAGTACTTC. The chain uses TRBV6-6 and TRBJ2-7; no firm D call. Germline CDR1 MNHNY, CDR2 SVGAGI (reference sequence). Deletions cut 0 bases from V and 3 bases from J, with 3 bases between. The CDR3 runs to 12 residues.

The chain employs TRBV5-4 and TRBJ2-7; D ambiguous. The CDR3 is 11 amino acids. Germline CDR1 is SGHNT and CDR2 is YYREEE (reference sequence). Deletions cut 4 bases from V and 0 bases from J, with 2 bases between. CDR3 region: CASSTSYEQYF. The CDR3 DNA is TGTGCCAGCAGCACCTCCTACGAGCAGTACTTC. The full variable domain, in which reference TRBV5-4 and TRBJ2-7 provide the parts outside the CDR3, is ETGVTQSPTHLIKTRGQQVTLRCSSQSGHNTVSWYQQALGQGPQFIFQYYREEENGRGNFPPRFSGLQFPNYSSELNVNALELDDSALYLCASSTSYEQYFGPGTRLTVT.

This chain joins TRBV11-2 and TRBJ1-3; D perhaps matches TRBD1 (5 bases). The CDR3 runs to 15 residues. CDR1 SGHAT and CDR2 FQNNGV come from the germline V gene. V lost 3 bases and J lost 2, with 11 bases in between. CDR3 in amino acids: CASSLNQGTGNTIYF. CDR3 coding DNA: TGTGCCAGCAGCTTGAATCAGGGAACTGGAAACACCATATATTTT.

This chain joins TRBV12-5 and TRBJ2-2; possible D gene TRBD2, 5 bases. The germline V gene has CDR1 LGHNT and CDR2 FRNRAP. The CDR3 covers 17 residues. The V end was cut by 3 bases, the J end by 5 bases, with 19 bases between. The CDR3 region is CASGFSPGVSGTGELFF. CDR3 DNA sequence: TGTGCTAGTGGTTTCTCCCCCGGGGTTAGTGGGACCGGGGAGCTGTTTTTT.

The rearrangement links TRBV9 to TRBJ2-1; TRBD2 matches 14 bases. The CDR3 is 17 residues long. The germline V gene encodes CDR1 SGDLS and CDR2 YYNGEE. Unmatched junction bases numbered 2, after V lost 3 bases and J lost 0 bases. CDR3 loop: CASSAGTSGGSYNEQFF. In nucleotides, the CDR3 is TGTGCCAGCAGCGCCGGGACTAGCGGGGGCTCCTACAATGAGCAGTTCTTC.

V and J are TRBV4-1 and TRBJ2-3; 11 nucleotides agree with TRBD2. The CDR3 length is 18 residues. Germline V gene lookup returns CDR1 MGHRA and CDR2 YSYEKL. V was pared by 0 bases and J by 5 bases, with 10 bases of the junction left unmatched. The CDR3 reads CASSQEGASGGRRDTQYF. CDR3 in DNA: TGCGCCAGCAGCCAAGAGGGAGCTAGCGGGGGGCGGAGAGATACGCAGTATTTT.

V usage is TRBV5-1 and J usage is TRBJ2-3, with no clear D. Per germline, CDR1 SGHRS and CDR2 YFSETQ. The CDR3 length is 15 residues. V dropped 0 bases and J dropped 0 bases, with 8 bases sitting between them. CDR3 amino acids: CASSLGHSSTDTQYF. The CDR3 DNA reads TGCGCCAGCAGCTTGGGACACAGTAGCACAGATACGCAGTATTTT.

This CDR3 reads CASRRNDAEAFF. CDR3 bases: TGTGCCAGCAGAAGGAATGATGCTGAAGCTTTCTTT. The V and J genes are TRBV6-6 and TRBJ1-1, with D unresolved. Germline assignment: CDR1 MNHNY and CDR2 SVGAGI (reference sequence). V was trimmed by 6 bases and J by 6 bases, leaving 11 bases between them. This CDR3 has 12 amino acids.

V gene TRBV5-1 combines with J gene TRBJ2-7, with 11 positions matching TRBD1. Unmatched junction bases numbered 13, after V lost 4 bases and J lost 7 bases. CDR1 and CDR2 from the germline V gene are SGHRS and YFSETQ. The CDR3 is made up of 16 amino acids. CDR3 sequence: CASSLLPVGQGEEQYF. CDR3 DNA: TGCGCCAGCAGCCTCCTTCCGGTGGGACAGGGGGAAGAGCAGTACTTC.